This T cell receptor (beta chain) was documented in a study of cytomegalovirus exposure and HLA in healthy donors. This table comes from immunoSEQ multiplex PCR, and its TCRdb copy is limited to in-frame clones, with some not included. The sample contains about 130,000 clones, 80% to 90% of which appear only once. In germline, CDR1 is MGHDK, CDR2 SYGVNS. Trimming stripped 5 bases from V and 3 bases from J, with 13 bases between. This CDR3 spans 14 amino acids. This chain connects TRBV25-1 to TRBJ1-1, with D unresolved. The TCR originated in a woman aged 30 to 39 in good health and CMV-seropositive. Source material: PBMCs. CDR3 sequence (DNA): TGTGCCAGCAGTCGAGCTATCGCGTACACTGAAGCTTTCTTT. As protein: CASSRAIAYTEAFF.